The clone carrying this T cell receptor (beta chain) appeared a few times. Its antigen is unidentified. Attachment of unique molecular identifiers to individual cDNA molecules was performed. TCRdb used MiXCR to reprocess the 5' RACE reads, holding one entry per CDR3 protein. In the table there are fewer than 120,000 distinct CDR3 sequences, around 13% of which are singletons. This CDR3 is built from 17 residues. After removal of 8 bases from V and 0 bases from J, the junction contained 7 bases not matched to a gene. Germline loops: CDR1 MNHEY, CDR2 SVGAGI. This record comes from a study of early T cells in non-severe SARS-CoV-2 infection. Study overall: Sequencing used unsorted whole-blood bulk RNA, so chains lack pairing. The study, taken as a whole, reports: Private and CD4 specificities were missed by VDJdb matching, which favored anti-spike CD8 responses.

The chain carries TRBV6-5 and TRBJ1-6, with 10 bases matching TRBD1. Specimen: whole blood, collected at baseline. This sequence was found in an adult who was a healthcare worker with PCR-confirmed SARS-CoV-2 infection or an uninfected control (not recorded which). DNA of the CDR3: TGTGCCAGCGCCGAGACAGGGGGCGACTCCTATAATTCACCCCTCCACTTT. This codes for CASAETGGDSYNSPLHF.